This entry lists 7 T cell receptor beta chains sequenced from one sample in a study of cytomegalovirus exposure and HLA in healthy donors (dated by TCRdb to the late 2010s). Library method: the immunoSEQ multiplex PCR assay. For the multiplex PCR, a mixture combining 60 forward primers for TCR Vbeta segments and 13 reverse primers for TCR Jbeta segments was used. Here the immuneACCESS table is served through TCRdb, limited to in-frame sequences with V and J called. Missing clones are a known gap in these copies; in checked studies unresolved V genes cover under half, and the rest lacks a known reason. The sample table shows tens of thousands of clones, and approximately 70% are seen once. The ten largest clones capture about 2% of the sample. The material sequenced was PBMCs. Receptors originate from a man aged 25 to 40 in good health and CMV-seronegative.

The V call is TRBV6-1, the J call TRBJ1-2; no reliable D call. V shed 2 bases and J shed 0 bases, with 10 bases lying between them. This CDR3 contains 15 residues. Germline assignment: CDR1 MNHNS and CDR2 SASEGT. CDR3 sequence reads: CASSELTGANYGYTF. CDR3 sequence (DNA): TGTGCCAGCAGTGAATTGACGGGAGCTAACTATGGCTACACCTTC.

The chain is built from TRBV18 and TRBJ2-1, with 10 bases lining up with TRBD2. The CDR3 has 19 residues. CDR1 KGHSH and CDR2 LQKENI come from the germline V gene. V lost 2 bases, J lost 6 bases, and 16 bases stayed unmatched. The CDR3 region has the DNA TGTGCCAGCTCACCAGGGAAGGGGACTAGCGCGAGTCTATCCAATGAGCAGTTCTTC. Translating it yields CASSPGKGTSASLSNEQFF.

This clone appeared a few times. This rearrangement joins TRBV23-1 to TRBJ2-3, with D possibly being TRBD1 (6 bases). TRBV23-1 is sorted into the ORF group, with uncertain function. The CDR3 spans 17 residues. The germline V and J ends were trimmed by 2 bases and 3 bases, with 18 bases remaining between them. CDR3 region: CASSQQGRNPPTDTQYF. The CDR3, as DNA: TGCGCCAGCAGTCAACAGGGGCGCAATCCACCGACAGATACGCAGTATTTT.

This clone was detected only once. The chain links TRBV7-6 to TRBJ1-1; perhaps TRBD1 as D (5 bases). Trimming left V 2 bases short and J 4 bases short, with 11 bases between. The CDR3 sequence is 14 residues long. Germline loops: CDR1 SGHVS, CDR2 FNYEAQ. The CDR3, as DNA: TGTGCCAGCAGCTTACAGGAAAGGGGCACTGAAGCTTTCTTT. It encodes CASSLQERGTEAFF.

This clone was counted between two and nine times. The junction departs from germline at one end; a sequencing error may be responsible. The rearrangement joins TRBV7-9 to TRBJ2-7; 7 bases align to TRBD2. The CDR3 spans 12 residues. Per germline, CDR1 SEHNR and CDR2 FQNEAQ (reference sequence). CDR3 region: CSSSLGLDEQYF. The CDR3 DNA reads TGTTCCAGCAGCTTAGGACTAGACGAGCAGTACTTC. Together with reference TRBV7-9 and TRBJ2-7, the CDR3 gives the full variable domain: DTGVSQNPRHKITKRGQNVTFRCDPISEHNRLYWYRQTLGQGPEFLTYFQNEAQLEKSRLLSDRFSAERPKGSFSTLEIQRTEQGDSAMYLCSSSLGLDEQYFGPGTRLTVT.

This rearrangement joins TRBV7-9 to TRBJ1-5; D remains unclear. V lost 1 base, J lost 0 bases, and 10 bases lay in between. Germline V gene lookup returns CDR1 SEHNR and CDR2 FQNEAQ (reference sequence). The CDR3 loop spans 16 amino acids. In DNA form, the CDR3 reads TGTGCCAGCAGCTTAGGATTGCAGGCTAGCAATCAGCCCCAGCATTTT. Protein sequence: CASSLGLQASNQPQHF.

This clone was counted a few times. This chain joins TRBV5-8 and TRBJ2-7; 7 bases agree with TRBD1. Germline V gene lookup returns CDR1 SGHTS and CDR2 YDEGEE. V shed 4 bases and J 1 base; nucleotides not matched to a gene: 2. The CDR3 is 13 residues long. CDR3 sequence reads: CASSPGQSYEQYF. CDR3 DNA sequence: TGTGCCAGCAGCCCGGGACAGTCCTACGAGCAGTACTTC.